This is a list of T cell receptor beta chains from one sample in a study of T cells in pancreatic ductal adenocarcinoma. Profiled with immunoSEQ multiplex PCR; TCRdb holds only in-frame clones, not every one. The data contain about 98,000 clones, 90% to 95% of them singletons. The specimen was PBMCs. The receptors come from a human donor with pancreatic ductal adenocarcinoma. Both conserved end residues are part of each CDR3. The order of the fields is D gene, V gene, J gene, clone size, CDR3 protein, CDR3 DNA. The D gene is left open where the match is weak. Size tells how often a clone was seen (once, few, many) or the class of an expanded clone, and some rows leave it out.

>TRBD2|TRBV15|TRBJ2-2|once
CATSEGLASTGELFF
TGTGCCACTTCCGAGGGACTAGCTTCCACCGGGGAGCTGTTTTTT
>NA|TRBV28|TRBJ1-5|NA
CASNPPRGMRQPQHF
TGTGCCAGCAATCCGCCTCGGGGGATGAGACAGCCCCAGCATTTT
>TRBD1|TRBV6-1|TRBJ1-2|NA
CASGRDRAAGYTF
TGTGCCAGCGGCAGGGACAGGGCGGCCGGCTACACCTTC
>NA|TRBV6-5|TRBJ2-7|NA
CASSSAYEQYF
TGTGCCAGCAGTTCAGCGTACGAGCAGTACTTC
>TRBD2|TRBV25-1|TRBJ2-1|NA
CASSEGTSGETGGHEQFF
TGTGCCAGCAGTGAAGGGACTAGCGGAGAAACCGGGGGGCATGAGCAGTTCTTC
>TRBD1|TRBV30|TRBJ1-2|few
CAWEDRVNGYTF
TGTGCCTGGGAGGACAGGGTGAATGGCTACACCTTC
>TRBD2|TRBV27|TRBJ2-5|NA
CASGTSGRMKTQYF
TGTGCCAGCGGAACTAGCGGGAGAATGAAGACCCAGTACTTC
>NA|TRBV11-2|TRBJ1-4|NA
CASSLDWGVATNEKLFF
TGTGCCAGCAGCTTAGATTGGGGAGTTGCAACTAATGAAAAACTGTTTTTT
>NA|TRBV18|TRBJ2-7|NA
CASSPPSGPYEQYF
TGTGCCAGCTCACCACCTTCAGGCCCCTACGAGCAGTACTTC
>NA|TRBV28|TRBJ2-5|NA
CASSSHSFLETQYF
TGTGCCAGCAGTTCGCATAGTTTTTTAGAGACCCAGTACTTC
>TRBD1|TRBV2|TRBJ2-7|few
CASFGQGHEQYF
TGTGCCAGTTTCGGACAGGGCCACGAGCAGTACTTC
>NA|TRBV2|TRBJ2-3|NA
CASSVDGEGDTQYF
TGTGCCAGCAGTGTTGACGGAGAGGGAGATACGCAGTATTTT
>TRBD2|TRBV5-1|TRBJ2-3|NA
CASSLGWLAGVGTDTQYF
TGCGCCAGCAGCTTGGGATGGCTAGCGGGAGTTGGGACAGATACGCAGTATTTT
>TRBD2|TRBV5-1|TRBJ2-1|NA
CASSLGGSSYNEQFF
TGCGCCAGCAGCTTGGGCGGGAGCTCCTACAATGAGCAGTTCTTC
>TRBD1|TRBV18|TRBJ2-3|NA
CASSVGQGVDTQYF
TGTGCCAGCTCCGTGGGACAGGGGGTAGATACGCAGTATTTT
>NA|TRBV4-1|TRBJ2-7|NA
CASSQDKGVTYEQYF
TGCGCCAGCAGCCAAGATAAGGGGGTCACCTACGAGCAGTACTTC
>NA|TRBV2|TRBJ2-5|NA
CASSANPAAETQYF
TGTGCCAGCAGTGCGAACCCAGCGGCGGAGACCCAGTACTTC
>TRBD2|TRBV19|TRBJ2-3|NA
CASSPASGRSADTQYF
TGTGCCAGTAGTCCAGCTAGCGGGAGGTCCGCAGATACGCAGTATTTT
>TRBD2|TRBV11-2|TRBJ2-5|NA
CASSLVALAEQETQYF
TGTGCCAGCAGCTTAGTGGCCCTAGCGGAACAAGAGACCCAGTACTTC
>NA|TRBV5-4|TRBJ1-1|NA
CASSFRGATEAFF
TGTGCCAGCAGCTTTCGGGGGGCAACTGAAGCTTTCTTT
>NA|TRBV2|TRBJ1-3|NA
CASSALLSGNTIYF
TGTGCCAGCAGCGCGCTTCTCTCTGGAAACACCATATATTTT
>TRBD1|TRBV20-1|TRBJ2-7|NA
CSADRINEQYF
TGCAGTGCGGACAGGATCAACGAGCAGTACTTC